The 7 T cell receptor beta chains below were found in one sample sequenced in a study of PD-L1 blockade in urothelial cancer. The time point: peripheral blood 6 weeks after treatment start. Clones were read by immunoSEQ multiplex PCR, and TCRdb kept only the in-frame ones, dropping some. The table shows about 76,000 clones, with more than 85% occurring only once. The sequencing here drew on PBMCs, taken around atezolizumab (anti-PD-L1) treatment. The receptors were gathered from a woman at least 80 years old with urothelial cancer.

This clone has only a few counts. The chain couples TRBV10-3 to TRBJ1-1, with D possibly TRBD1 on 5 matching bases. Germline loops: CDR1 ENHRY, CDR2 SYGVKD. This CDR3 region has 13 residues. V dropped 7 bases and J dropped 2 bases, with 11 bases sitting between them. The DNA of the CDR3 is TGTGCCATCACATTAGGGGAAAACACTGAAGCTTTCTTT. Its translation: CAITLGENTEAFF.

The CDR3 sequence is CASSLKTGYMNTEAFF. In DNA, the CDR3 is TGTGCCAGCAGCTTAAAGACAGGCTACATGAACACTGAAGCTTTCTTT. This rearrangement joins TRBV7-3 to TRBJ1-1, with D possibly being TRBD1 (6 bases). This CDR3 has 16 amino acids. Trimming took off 1 base at V and 0 bases at J, with 12 bases between the two ends. Germline values: CDR1 SGHTA, CDR2 FQGTGA.

This sequence joins TRBV5-1 and TRBJ2-7; TRBD2 agrees at 12 bases. Germline CDR1 is SGHRS and CDR2 is YFSETQ. V dropped 0 bases and J dropped 3; count of bases not matched to a gene: 4. This CDR3 is built from 16 residues. The CDR3 sequence is CASSLEATSGSYEQYF. The CDR3 coding sequence is TGCGCCAGCAGCTTGGAGGCGACTAGCGGGAGCTACGAGCAGTACTTC.

The V call is TRBV2, the J call TRBJ2-1; 12 bases align to TRBD2. The germline CDR1 and CDR2 sequences are SNHLY and FYNNEI. The CDR3 length is 15 residues. V lost 6 bases, J lost 4 bases, and 4 bases stayed unmatched. CDR3 protein: CASRVGTSGYNEQFF. The CDR3 nucleotides read TGTGCCAGCAGGGTTGGGACTAGCGGGTACAATGAGCAGTTCTTC.

V and J are TRBV27 and TRBJ2-2; 12 positions match TRBD1. J gave up 6 bases and V 7 bases, and 9 bases lay outside the gene matches. The germline gives CDR1 MNHEY, CDR2 SMNVEV (reference sequence). The CDR3 consists of 16 residues. The CDR3 DNA reads TGTGCCAGCAACCTCCGGGACAGGGGGCGGGCCGGGGAGCTGTTTTTT. Translated, it gives CASNLRDRGRAGELFF.

This chain joins TRBV2 and TRBJ2-2; 7 bases are shared with TRBD2. The length of the CDR3 is 14 residues. Germline V CDR1 and CDR2: SNHLY, FYNNEI. V lost 1 base to trimming and J lost 9 bases; unmatched junction nucleotides: 5. This CDR3 is CASSEEGEGRELFF. In DNA, the CDR3 is TGTGCCAGCAGTGAAGAAGGGGAGGGGAGGGAGCTGTTTTTT.

This sequence joins TRBV5-6 and TRBJ1-2; 8 nucleotides match TRBD1. V dropped 0 bases and J dropped 8; count of bases not matched to a gene: 9. Germline CDR1 SGHDT, CDR2 YYEEEE. The CDR3 has 15 residues. The CDR3 nucleotides read TGTGCCAGCAGCTTGGTGGGTCAGGGGGCTGGAGGCTACACCTTC. Translated, it gives CASSLVGQGAGGYTF.